The sequence of this T cell receptor beta chain was determined in a study of T cell repertoires in cytomegalovirus infection. Study findings and constraints: Ex vivo, HLA-C-restricted CMV-specific TCR beta clonotypes prevailed over the rest of the response.

TCRdb processed the reads anew with MiXCR; each CDR3 protein has one entry. The sample carries about 400,000 distinct CDR3 sequences, roughly 20% recorded once. CDR1 and CDR2 from the germline V gene are KGHSH and LQKENI. There are 15 residues in the CDR3. The V end lost 3 bases, the J end lost 6 bases, and 15 bases lay between the germline ends. Only a few counts were recorded for this clonotype. Its matching antigen is unknown. The V gene is TRBV18, the J gene TRBJ1-5; D might be TRBD1 (6 bases). The sequence derives from a human donor in good health (CMV status not recorded). Some clones in this sample may be carry-over from other donors' samples. Sequencing was performed on PBMCs. In DNA, the CDR3 is TGTGCCAGCTCACCCGAACAGGGAAGAGGTCAGCCCCAGCATTTT. Translated: CASSPEQGRGQPQHF.